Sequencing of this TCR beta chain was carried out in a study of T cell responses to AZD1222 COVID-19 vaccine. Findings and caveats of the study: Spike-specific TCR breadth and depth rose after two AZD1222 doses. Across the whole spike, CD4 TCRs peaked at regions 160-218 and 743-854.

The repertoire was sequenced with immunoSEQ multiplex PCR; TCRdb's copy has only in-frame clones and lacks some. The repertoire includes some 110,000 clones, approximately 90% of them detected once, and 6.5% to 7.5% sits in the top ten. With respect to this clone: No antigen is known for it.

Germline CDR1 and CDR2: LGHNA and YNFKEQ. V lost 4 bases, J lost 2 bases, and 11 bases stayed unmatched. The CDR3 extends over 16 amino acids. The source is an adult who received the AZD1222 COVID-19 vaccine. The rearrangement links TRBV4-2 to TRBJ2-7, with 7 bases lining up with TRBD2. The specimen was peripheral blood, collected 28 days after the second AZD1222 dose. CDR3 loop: CASSPLGGSGPYEQYF. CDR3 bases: TGTGCCAGCAGCCCCCTGGGCGGTAGCGGGCCCTACGAGCAGTACTTC.